Listed here is a single T cell receptor (beta chain). Its antigen is still unknown. This specimen belongs to a study of a mutant IDH1 vaccine in newly diagnosed glioma. Study-level information: Pretreatment consisted of radiotherapy, temozolomide, or both, with most receiving both.

Profiling relied on immunoSEQ multiplex PCR, and the TCRdb table lists in-frame clones only, not all of them. The sample has under 35,000 clones, around 80% seen once. Time point noted: baseline, week 1 (first vaccination visit). Treatment specified: pre-vaccination baseline after standard-of-care therapy. The study enrolled donors with new WHO grade 3 or 4 IDH1-mutant, ATRX-lost astrocytomas. Study conclusions and caveats: Of the patients, roughly 95% had vaccine-induced immune responses. Among top peripheral T cell clonotypes, changes seemed unrelated to pseudoprogression.

Sample: PBMCs, taken from a glioma patient treated with radiotherapy, temozolomide or both. The sequence was obtained from a young man with glioma.

This CDR3 reads CASSPGVRGDYEQFF. The CDR3 DNA sequence: TGTGCCAGCTCACCCGGCGTTAGAGGGGACTATGAGCAGTTCTTC. The chain couples TRBV18 to TRBJ2-1, with D possibly being TRBD2 (6 bases). V gave up 3 bases and J gave up 8 bases, with 17 bases separating them. Per germline, CDR1 KGHSH and CDR2 LQKENI. The CDR3 length is 15 residues.